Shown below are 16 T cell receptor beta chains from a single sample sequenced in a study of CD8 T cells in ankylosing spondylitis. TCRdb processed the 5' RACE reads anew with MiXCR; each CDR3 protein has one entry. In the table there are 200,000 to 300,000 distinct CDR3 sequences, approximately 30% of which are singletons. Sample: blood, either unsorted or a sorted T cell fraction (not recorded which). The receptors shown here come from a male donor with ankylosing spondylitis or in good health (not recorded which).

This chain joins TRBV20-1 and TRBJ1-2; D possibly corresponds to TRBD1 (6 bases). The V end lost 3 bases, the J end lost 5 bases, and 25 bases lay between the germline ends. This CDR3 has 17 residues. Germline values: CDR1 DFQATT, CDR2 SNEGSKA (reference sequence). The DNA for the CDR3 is TGCAGTGCTAGGGTCGGCCACGGGGGCGCAACAACTTATGGCTACACCTTC. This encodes CSARVGHGGATTYGYTF.

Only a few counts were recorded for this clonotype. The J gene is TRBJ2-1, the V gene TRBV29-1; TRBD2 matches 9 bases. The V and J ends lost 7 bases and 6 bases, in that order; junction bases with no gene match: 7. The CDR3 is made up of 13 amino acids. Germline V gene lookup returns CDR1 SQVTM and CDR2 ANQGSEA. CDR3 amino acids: CSAWGRGGNEQFF. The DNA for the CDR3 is TGCAGCGCCTGGGGGCGGGGGGGCAATGAGCAGTTCTTC.

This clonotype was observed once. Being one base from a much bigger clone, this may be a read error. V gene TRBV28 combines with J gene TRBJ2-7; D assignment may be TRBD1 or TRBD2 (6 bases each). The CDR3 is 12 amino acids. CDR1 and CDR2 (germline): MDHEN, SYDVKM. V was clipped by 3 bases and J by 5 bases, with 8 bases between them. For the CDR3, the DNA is TGTGCCAGCAGTTTCGGGGGCCACGAGCAGTACTTC. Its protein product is CASSFGGHEQYF.

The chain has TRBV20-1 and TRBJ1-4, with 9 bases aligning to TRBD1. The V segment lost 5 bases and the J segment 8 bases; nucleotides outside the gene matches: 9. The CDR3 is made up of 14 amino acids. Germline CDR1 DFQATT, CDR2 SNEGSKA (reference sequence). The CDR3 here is CSAHTGTGNEKLFF. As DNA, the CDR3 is TGCAGTGCTCATACCGGGACAGGGAACGAAAAACTGTTTTTT.

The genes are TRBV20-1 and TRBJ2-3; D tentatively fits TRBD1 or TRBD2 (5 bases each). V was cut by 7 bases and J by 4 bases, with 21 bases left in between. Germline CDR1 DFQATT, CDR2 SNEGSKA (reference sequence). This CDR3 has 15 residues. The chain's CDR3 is CSVLDRDGRADTQYF. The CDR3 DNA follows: TGCAGTGTTTTAGACCGGGACGGGCGGGCAGATACGCAGTATTTT.

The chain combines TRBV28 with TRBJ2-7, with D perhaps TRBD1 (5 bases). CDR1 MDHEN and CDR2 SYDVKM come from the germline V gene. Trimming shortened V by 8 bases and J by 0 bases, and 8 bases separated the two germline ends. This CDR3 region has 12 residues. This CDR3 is CASGHSSYEQYF. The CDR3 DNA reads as TGTGCCAGCGGACACAGCTCCTACGAGCAGTACTTC.

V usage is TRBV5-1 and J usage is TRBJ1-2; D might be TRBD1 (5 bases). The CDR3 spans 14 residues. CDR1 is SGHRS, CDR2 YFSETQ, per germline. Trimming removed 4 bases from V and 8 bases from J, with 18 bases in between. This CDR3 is CASSPVEGTDGYTF. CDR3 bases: TGCGCCAGCAGCCCCGTCGAGGGGACGGACGGCTACACCTTC.

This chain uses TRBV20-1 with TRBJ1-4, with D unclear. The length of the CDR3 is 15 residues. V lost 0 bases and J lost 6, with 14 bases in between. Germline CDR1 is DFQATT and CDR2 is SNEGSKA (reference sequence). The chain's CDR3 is CSARDLLGWDEKLFF. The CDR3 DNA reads TGCAGTGCTAGAGACCTGCTGGGGTGGGATGAAAAACTGTTTTTT.

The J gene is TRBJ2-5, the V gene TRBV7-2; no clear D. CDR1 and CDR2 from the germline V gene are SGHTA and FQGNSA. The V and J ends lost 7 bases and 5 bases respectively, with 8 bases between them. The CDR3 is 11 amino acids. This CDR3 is CASTPYETQYF. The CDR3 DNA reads TGTGCCAGCACCCCCTATGAGACCCAGTACTTC.

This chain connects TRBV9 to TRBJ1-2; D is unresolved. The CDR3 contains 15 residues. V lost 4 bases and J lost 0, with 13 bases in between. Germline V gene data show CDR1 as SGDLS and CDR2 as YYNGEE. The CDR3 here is CASSFGSGANYGYTF. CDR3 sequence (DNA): TGTGCCAGCAGCTTCGGGTCTGGGGCTAACTATGGCTACACCTTC. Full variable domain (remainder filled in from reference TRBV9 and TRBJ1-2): DSGVTQTPKHLITATGQRVTLRCSPRSGDLSVYWYQQSLDQGLQFLIQYYNGEERAKGNILERFSAQQFPDLHSELNLSSLELGDSALYFCASSFGSGANYGYTFGSGTRLTVV.

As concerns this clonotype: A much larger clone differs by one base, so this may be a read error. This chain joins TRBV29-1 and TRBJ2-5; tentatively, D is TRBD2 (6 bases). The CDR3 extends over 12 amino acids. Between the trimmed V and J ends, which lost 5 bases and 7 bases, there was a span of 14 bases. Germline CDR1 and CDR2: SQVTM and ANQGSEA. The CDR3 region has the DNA TGCAGCGTTTGCGGGGTAAATGCGACCCAGTACTTC. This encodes CSVCGVNATQYF.

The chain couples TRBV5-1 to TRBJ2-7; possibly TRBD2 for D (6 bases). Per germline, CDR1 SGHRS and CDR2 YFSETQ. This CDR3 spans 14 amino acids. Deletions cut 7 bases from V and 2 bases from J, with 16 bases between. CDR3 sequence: CASGRGTAAYEQYF. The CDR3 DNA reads TGCGCCAGCGGCCGGGGGACGGCCGCCTACGAGCAGTACTTC.

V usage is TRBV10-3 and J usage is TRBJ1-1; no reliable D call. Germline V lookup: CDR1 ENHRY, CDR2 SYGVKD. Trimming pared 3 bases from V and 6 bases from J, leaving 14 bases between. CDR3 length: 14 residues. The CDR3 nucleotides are TGTGCCATCAGTGAAGGATACACGCCCGCTGAAGCTTTCTTT. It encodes CAISEGYTPAEAFF.

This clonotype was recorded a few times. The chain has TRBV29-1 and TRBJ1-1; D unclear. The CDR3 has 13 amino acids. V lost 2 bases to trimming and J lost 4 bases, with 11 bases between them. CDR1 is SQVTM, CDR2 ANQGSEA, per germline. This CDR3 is CSVERLLGTEAFF. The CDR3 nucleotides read TGCAGCGTTGAAAGACTTTTGGGCACTGAAGCTTTCTTT.

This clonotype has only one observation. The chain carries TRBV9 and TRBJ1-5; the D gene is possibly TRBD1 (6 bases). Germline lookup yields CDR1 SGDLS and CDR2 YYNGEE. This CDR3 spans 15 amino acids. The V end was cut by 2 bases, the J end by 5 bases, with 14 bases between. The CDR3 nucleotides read TGTGCCAGCAGCGTGTCGGGGACATACGATCAGCCCCAGCATTTT. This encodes CASSVSGTYDQPQHF. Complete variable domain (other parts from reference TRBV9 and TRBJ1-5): DSGVTQTPKHLITATGQRVTLRCSPRSGDLSVYWYQQSLDQGLQFLIQYYNGEERAKGNILERFSAQQFPDLHSELNLSSLELGDSALYFCASSVSGTYDQPQHFGDGTRLSIL.

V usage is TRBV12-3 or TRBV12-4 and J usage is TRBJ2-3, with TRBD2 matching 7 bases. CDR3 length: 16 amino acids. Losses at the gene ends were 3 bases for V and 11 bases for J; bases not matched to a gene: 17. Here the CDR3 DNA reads TGTGCCAGCAGTTTGGCCACGGGAGGTTTAAGGGTTGTGCAGTATTTT. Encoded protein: CASSLATGGLRVVQYF.